A selection of T cell receptor beta chains follows, all from one sample in a study of memory B cells and T cells in multiple sclerosis. No antigens are known for them. Data came from immunoSEQ multiplex PCR; TCRdb stores just in-frame clones and leaves some out. The sample includes 40,000 to 50,000 clones, over 75% of them seen just once. Sequences were obtained from PBMCs from blood kept in culture. The origin of the receptors is a human donor with multiple sclerosis. The conserved cysteine and the conserved F or W are not part of the CDR3 here. Each record gives: CDR3 length, V gene, CDR3 protein.

13 TRBV7-2 ASSPRGGRNGELF
13 TRBV6-5 ASNPRPTGMSEQY
11 TRBV30 AWSLGGVTEAF
16 TRBV4-1 ASSQDPPTSGGYNEQF
10 TRBV6-5 ASRRNAYEQY
14 TRBV4-3 ASSREGGGANYGYT
12 TRBV10-3 AIRATGGNTEAF
12 TRBV7-9 ASSLDRGKADYT
15 TRBV6-4 ASSASGRSTSTGELF
10 TRBV19 ASSIEDNEQF
16 TRBV7-9 ASSSISVDYPYQETQY
12 TRBV5-1 ASSFTGRNTEAF
11 TRBV7-2 ASSPGQGRGYT
11 TRBV7-2 ASSPDRGYIQY
17 TRBV19 ASSIDQFGRTGSNYGYT
10 TRBV29-1 SVRDRNYGYT
12 TRBV11-2 ASSSSGGGYEQY
18 TRBV9 ASSRISRLAYGPDTGELF
11 TRBV28 ASSSAGISIAF
11 TRBV30 AWSVSGRTEAF
14 TRBV2 ASIEGAPGEGYGYT
15 TRBV10-3 AISERGQTALNYGYT
10 TRBV27 ASTLMGGEQF
12 TRBV6-6 ASSYHRGQETQY
17 TRBV7-9 ASSSAGASYNPRSYEQY
13 TRBV6-5 ASSSRTGGAETQY
13 TRBV9 ASSVWDTNTGELF
13 TRBV7-9 ASSLAQGNTGELF
16 TRBV10-2 ASSEPQGGASSYNEQF
13 TRBV11-1 ASSFYRGSTDTQY
11 TRBV6-4 ASSVTSEETQY
9 TRBV5-1 ASSLGNEQF
14 TRBV7-8 ASRLQGSATNEKLF
13 TRBV29-1 SATKVGTGNNEQF
13 TRBV23-1 ASSQGGEGLGEQF
15 TRBV6-1 ASSGNSGAIRNQPQH
12 TRBV4-1 ASSRIKGGTEAF
14 TRBV4-2 ASSEKLAGGTDTQY
12 TRBV29-1 SVHGTGGRDTQY
9 TRBV28 ASKGSFEQY
12 TRBV7-9 ASSWTGSAYEQY
13 TRBV6-1 ASSDRAGFYNEQF
14 TRBV4-2 ASSQDRTLVTDTQY